Below are 22 T cell receptor beta chains sequenced from a single sample in a study of cytomegalovirus exposure and HLA in healthy donors. The PCR was carried out with 60 Vbeta primers and 13 Jbeta primers. Sequencing was performed with immunoSEQ multiplex PCR; in TCRdb, only in-frame clones are kept and a portion is missing. The sample comprises 200,000 to 250,000 clones, around four fifths of which are singletons, and 0.71% rests with the top ten. Sequencing input: PBMCs. All receptors derive from a boy aged 2 to 10 in good health and CMV-seronegative.

This chain uses TRBV19 with TRBJ1-2, with D possibly matching TRBD1 (5 bases). The ends were cut back, 5 bases at V and 4 bases at J, with 20 bases in the middle. The CDR3 has 16 residues. Germline loops: CDR1 LNHDA, CDR2 SQIVND (reference sequence). CDR3 protein: CASSSPSREVSYGYTF. The DNA of the CDR3 is TGTGCCAGTAGTTCGCCCTCCAGGGAAGTCAGCTATGGCTACACCTTC.

The chain uses TRBV20-1 and TRBJ1-2; D not resolved. The germline V gene encodes CDR1 DFQATT and CDR2 SNEGSKA (reference sequence). V lost 3 bases, J lost 7 bases, and 9 bases lay in between. This CDR3 comprises 11 residues. The CDR3 region is CSASPGSGYTF. DNA for the CDR3: TGCAGTGCTAGTCCGGGATCTGGCTACACCTTC.

This clone has a single count. This chain links TRBV27 with TRBJ1-1, with 9 bases that match TRBD1. Germline trimming cut 7 bases from V and 0 bases from J; bases unmatched to any gene: 6. Germline values: CDR1 MNHEY, CDR2 SMNVEV (reference sequence). This CDR3 contains 15 residues. The CDR3 protein is CASIKTGGMNTEAFF. As DNA, the CDR3 is TGTGCCAGCATTAAGACAGGGGGTATGAACACTGAAGCTTTCTTT.

The CDR3 is CASSFGVGDTQYF. The CDR3 nucleotides are TGTGCCAGCAGTTTCGGGGTAGGAGATACGCAGTATTTT. The chain combines TRBV27 with TRBJ2-3; D possibly corresponds to TRBD2 (5 bases). Germline loops: CDR1 MNHEY, CDR2 SMNVEV (reference sequence). Deletions cut 3 bases from V and 5 bases from J, with 9 bases between. This CDR3 has 13 residues.

V usage is TRBV5-4 and J usage is TRBJ1-2; no firm D call. Trimming removed 0 bases at V and 2 bases at J, with 11 bases between. This CDR3 spans 15 amino acids. Per the germline V gene, CDR1 is SGHNT and CDR2 is YYREEE (reference sequence). The chain's CDR3 is CASSLEARGNYGYTF. DNA for the CDR3: TGTGCCAGCAGCTTGGAGGCCAGAGGGAACTATGGCTACACCTTC.

The chain links TRBV10-3 to TRBJ1-2, with D unclear. V lost 10 bases and J 7 bases, leaving 10 bases between the germline ends. The germline V gene has CDR1 ENHRY and CDR2 SYGVKD. The CDR3 has 10 residues. The CDR3 is CATFMRGYTF. The DNA for the CDR3 is TGTGCCACCTTCATGCGTGGCTACACCTTC.

This rearrangement joins TRBV2 to TRBJ2-7; a weak D match, TRBD2 (5 bases). Germline loops: CDR1 SNHLY, CDR2 FYNNEI. Trimming left V 7 bases short and J 4 bases short, with 11 bases between. The CDR3 runs to 12 residues. In DNA form, the CDR3 reads TGTGCCAGCAAAGTTACTAGTTACGAGCAGTACTTC. Protein: CASKVTSYEQYF.

This chain joins TRBV30 and TRBJ1-1; possibly TRBD1 for D (5 bases). The germline V gene encodes CDR1 GTSNPN and CDR2 SVGIG (reference sequence). The CDR3 has 13 amino acids. The germline V and J ends were trimmed by 2 bases and 11 bases, with 18 bases remaining between them. CDR3 in DNA: TGTGCCTGGAGTCTCTCCCCCGGGGGTAAGGCTTTCTTT. Protein: CAWSLSPGGKAFF.

The CDR3 region has the DNA TGTGCCTGGACGGACAGTGGTAACTATGGCTACACCTTC. Translation gives CAWTDSGNYGYTF. The chain employs TRBV30 and TRBJ1-2; tentatively, D is TRBD1 (6 bases). The CDR3 runs 13 residues. Trimming removed 4 bases from V and 1 base from J, with 10 bases in between. In germline, CDR1 is GTSNPN, CDR2 SVGIG (reference sequence).

The genes are TRBV10-3 and TRBJ1-3; D is uncertain. From germline, CDR1 is ENHRY and CDR2 SYGVKD. The V gene lost 11 bases and the J gene lost 0 bases, with 14 bases spanning the gap. The CDR3 sequence is 14 residues long. CDR3 sequence reads: CASNRGSSGNTIYF. CDR3 DNA sequence: TGTGCCTCCAATCGCGGGAGCTCTGGAAACACCATATATTTT.

The chain links TRBV7-2 to TRBJ1-5; no reliable D call. This CDR3 has 14 amino acids. Germline-derived CDR1 and CDR2 are SGHTA and FQGNSA. Deletions cut 7 bases from V and 1 base from J, with 11 bases between. The CDR3 DNA sequence: TGTGCCAGCACCCCGGGCGGGAGCAATCAGCCCCAGCATTTT. Its translation: CASTPGGSNQPQHF.

The chain carries TRBV11-2 and TRBJ2-1; TRBD2 aligns across 7 bases. Germline CDR1 is SGHAT and CDR2 is FQNNGV. J lost 6 bases, V lost 5 bases, and 16 bases had no gene match. The CDR3 extends over 17 amino acids. DNA of the CDR3: TGTGCCAGCAGCCCCTACTCTGGGCGGGAGAGGGGCAATGAGCAGTTCTTC. As protein: CASSPYSGRERGNEQFF.

V gene TRBV4-1 combines with J gene TRBJ2-1; perhaps TRBD2 as D (6 bases). V was clipped by 1 base and J by 9 bases, with 10 bases between them. Germline V gene lookup returns CDR1 MGHRA and CDR2 YSYEKL. The CDR3 runs 13 residues. The CDR3 nucleotides read TGCGCCAGCAGCCAAGTAGGGGAGGCTGAGCAGTTCTTC. This sequence encodes CASSQVGEAEQFF.

This sequence joins TRBV5-8 and TRBJ2-1; D possibly corresponds to TRBD2 (5 bases). V was pared by 4 bases and J by 5 bases, with 13 bases between. Germline V gene lookup returns CDR1 SGHTS and CDR2 YDEGEE. CDR3 length: 14 amino acids. CDR3 coding DNA: TGTGCCAGCAGCCCACGGACTGGTAACAATGAGCAGTTCTTC. It yields the protein CASSPRTGNNEQFF. Full variable domain (outside the CDR3, taken from reference TRBV5-8 and TRBJ2-1): EAGVTQSPTHLIKTRGQQATLRCSPISGHTSVYWYQQALGLGLQFLLWYDEGEERNRGNFPPRFSGRQFPNYSSELNVNALELEDSALYLCASSPRTGNNEQFFGPGTRLTVL.

The rearrangement links TRBV7-2 to TRBJ1-5; a possible D gene is TRBD1 (6 bases). The germline CDR1 and CDR2 sequences are SGHTA and FQGNSA. The CDR3 extends over 14 amino acids. V shed 5 bases and J shed 5 bases, with 13 bases lying between them. The CDR3 DNA reads TGTGCCAGCAGCCTTAAATACAGGGATCAGCCCCAGCATTTT. Encoded protein: CASSLKYRDQPQHF.

The CDR3 DNA sequence: TGTGCCTGGAGCGGCGGGAGGACTATCTCTGGGGCCAACGTCCTGACTTTC. This translates into CAWSGGRTISGANVLTF. The chain uses TRBV30 and TRBJ2-6, with 8 bases fitting TRBD2. J was trimmed by 0 bases and V by 3 bases; bases with no gene match: 7. Germline CDR1 GTSNPN, CDR2 SVGIG (reference sequence). This CDR3 is built from 17 residues.

The chain joins TRBV4-1 to TRBJ2-7; no clear D. The CDR3 is 13 residues long. The germline V and J ends were trimmed by 3 bases and 0 bases, with 6 bases remaining between them. In germline, CDR1 is MGHRA, CDR2 YSYEKL. CDR3: CASSHDNSYEQYF. As DNA, the CDR3 is TGCGCCAGCAGCCATGACAACTCCTACGAGCAGTACTTC.

The genes are TRBV10-2 and TRBJ2-5, with 9 bases lining up with TRBD1. The ends lost 4 bases at V and 4 bases at J; junction bases unmatched: 13. Germline CDR1 reads WSHSY; CDR2 reads SAAADI. The CDR3 has 17 residues. CDR3 DNA sequence: TGCGCCAGCAGTGTTCCAAGGGGGACAGGGAATTTAGAGACCCAGTACTTC. It yields the protein CASSVPRGTGNLETQYF.

The genes are TRBV10-2 and TRBJ2-2, with TRBD1 as a possible D gene (6 bases). The CDR3 is made up of 15 amino acids. The V gene lost 6 bases and the J gene lost 1 base, with 12 bases spanning the gap. The V gene's germline CDR1 is WSHSY and CDR2 SAAADI. The CDR3 coding sequence is TGCGCCAGCAGCACCGAACAGGGGAACACCGGGGAGCTGTTTTTT. It translates to CASSTEQGNTGELFF.

V is TRBV7-9 and J is TRBJ2-7, with D perhaps matching TRBD1 (5 bases). This CDR3 is built from 12 residues. V shed 5 bases and J shed 7 bases, with 12 bases lying between them. The germline gives CDR1 SEHNR, CDR2 FQNEAQ (reference sequence). The CDR3 DNA reads as TGTGCCAGCAGCCAAGGGGCGTGTGAGCAGTACTTC. Translated: CASSQGACEQYF.

This clone was counted only a few times. The chain couples TRBV4-1 to TRBJ1-4; TRBD1 aligns across 7 bases. This CDR3 comprises 16 residues. The germline gives CDR1 MGHRA, CDR2 YSYEKL. V lost 3 bases and J lost 0; bases outside the gene matches: 4. CDR3 nucleotide sequence: TGCGCCAGCAGCCAGGGGACAGTTACAACTAATGAAAAACTGTTTTTT. Amino acids: CASSQGTVTTNEKLFF.

This chain connects TRBV13 to TRBJ2-7; D may be TRBD1 (6 bases). Germline CDR1 is PRHDT and CDR2 is FYEKMQ (reference sequence). The V end lost 5 bases, the J end lost 7 bases, and 21 bases lay between the germline ends. The CDR3 extends over 15 amino acids. The chain's CDR3 is CASSAWGPLSGEQYF. The DNA of the CDR3 is TGTGCCAGCAGCGCCTGGGGGCCCCTGTCAGGGGAGCAGTACTTC.